This TCR beta chain was documented in a study of blood T cells in healthy people across ages. On the study more broadly: Capturing about one barcoded beta molecule per two T cells was achieved by template switching.

The CDR3 is 14 residues long. Trimming removed 4 bases from V and 5 bases from J, with 12 bases in between. Germline values: CDR1 LGHDT, CDR2 YNNKEL (reference sequence). A second PCR, run for roughly 7 to 11 cycles, used a sample-barcoded 5' primer plus a J-beta primer mix. Every molecule of cDNA carried a tag from a template-switch adaptor with 12 random nucleotides. Every individual sample yielded 2.5 million or more paired-end reads (each containing CDR3). One entry per CDR3 protein results from TCRdb running MiXCR on the 5' RACE reads. The table lists approximately 800,000 distinct CDR3 sequences, less than 70% of them singletons, with around 40% in the top ten. RNA extraction gave at least 5 micrograms of total RNA per sample.

This clonotype was obtained from an older man in good health. Input material: blood. This rearrangement joins TRBV3-1 to TRBJ1-5; unclear D gene. The CDR3 nucleotides read TGTGCCAGCAGCCCCGGGCTCCGCCATCAGCCCCAGCATTTT. Translation: CASSPGLRHQPQHF. Based on the CDR3 plus reference TRBV3-1 and TRBJ1-5, the full variable domain is DTAVSQTPKYLVTQMGNDKSIKCEQNLGHDTMYWYKQDSKKFLKIMFSYNNKELIINETVPNRFSPKSPDKAHLNLHINSLELGDSAVYFCASSPGLRHQPQHFGDGTRLSIL.